This entry is about one T cell receptor (beta chain). The antigen it recognizes is unknown. The record has no base qualities; no much larger clone is one base away. The sample belongs to a study of OX40 agonist ivuxolimab in advanced cancers. Turning to the overall study: Ivuxolimab was a fully human IgG2 agonistic monoclonal antibody targeting the costimulatory receptor OX40 (CD134). Intravenous ivuxolimab was administered to patients every 2 weeks at six dose levels: 0.01, 0.1, 0.3, 1.5, 3 and 10 mg/kg. Of the roughly 52 dose-escalation patients, hepatocellular carcinoma was present in roughly 19, melanoma in around 15, renal cell carcinoma in 9 and head and neck cancer in 9. In the dose-escalation cohort, more than 75% of patients were male, and the mean age was about 55 years, with a range of about 23 to 90. Prior anti-PD-1, anti-PD-L1 or anti-CTLA-4 therapy was permitted, and checkpoint inhibitors had been received by under 50% of dose-escalation patients. Partial responses were achieved by three dose-escalation patients, of whom one had hepatocellular carcinoma and two had cutaneous melanoma. The purpose of peripheral TCRbeta sequencing was to test whether ivuxolimab changed TCR sequence diversity and led to clonal T-cell expansion. The paper reports the monotherapy dose-escalation portion (N ≈ 52 patients) of the phase I ivuxolimab trial.

V lost 4 bases and J lost 2 bases; the stretch between them is 12 bases long. Looking up the germline V gene (reference sequence) yields CDR1 SGHKS and CDR2 YYEKEE. The CDR3, from cysteine to phenylalanine, totals 14 residues. Only the CDR3 part of the read is kept: 42 bases, read in frame from the first base. The research as a whole found: Low levels of normalized T-cell clonal expansion were also shown by some nonresponding patients. At doses from 0.1 to 3.0 mg/kg, clonal expansion was seen in both CD4+ and CD8+ blood T cells between baseline and week 6. After ivuxolimab, expanded clones were on average more numerous among CD8+ T cells than among CD4+ T cells. In partial responders in the 0.1-3.0 mg/kg groups, normalized peripheral clonal expansion was found to be among the lowest, especially among CD8+ T cells. Which antigens the clonally expanded peripheral T cells were specific for was not determined.

The trial excluded patients who had a history of autoimmune disease or who were on systemic immunosuppression. Peripheral blood for TCR sequencing was collected from all dose cohorts at baseline, on cycle 4 day 1, and on cycle 7 day 1. Samples came from an open-label, multicenter, first-in-human phase I dose-escalation trial of ivuxolimab. Adults with locally advanced or metastatic melanoma, renal cell, hepatocellular, or head and neck squamous cell carcinoma were enrolled in the trial. Before TCR sequencing, CD4+ T cells and CD8+ T cells from peripheral blood were sorted into separate populations. Genomic DNA was extracted from sorted cells for sequencing of the TCRbeta CDR3 region. The immunoSEQ Assay was used to sequence the TCRbeta CDR3 regions. TCRdb stores this immuneACCESS table with in-frame sequences only. Part of the clones is absent; in the studies checked, under half of the shortfall reflects unresolved V genes, and no reason is known for the rest. For this sample there are 35,000 or so clones; roughly 87% appear just once. Under 20% of the sample is in the top ten clones.

The V gene is TRBV5-5 and the J gene is TRBJ2-5; the D gene identity is not certain. This material consisted of CD4+ or CD8+ T cells sorted from blood, taken in a trial of the OX40 agonist ivuxolimab. This clonotype was sampled from an adult with an advanced solid tumor such as melanoma, head and neck, liver or kidney cancer. The CDR3 in this case is CASSVPQRQETQYF. Read as DNA, the sequence is TGTGCCAGCAGCGTCCCCCAGCGTCAAGAGACCCAGTACTTC.